Listed below are T cell receptor beta chains from one sample, sequenced in a study of siplizumab effects on memory and regulatory T cells. Clones were read by immunoSEQ multiplex PCR, and TCRdb kept only the in-frame ones, dropping some. Of tens of thousands of clones listed, under 95% are singletons. What was sequenced was CD8+ T cells sorted from blood. The receptors were sampled from a human donor in good health. Each CDR3 is given with its conserved first and last residue. A D gene is named only where the DNA matches it firmly. Size values are once, few and many counts, or a class for expanded clones, and some rows have none.

V	D	J	size	CDR3	DNA
TRBV6-6	-	TRBJ2-7	-	CASSYRQRPYEQYF	TGTGCCAGCAGCTATAGACAGCGTCCCTACGAGCAGTACTTC
TRBV9	-	TRBJ1-1	-	CASSPQGMASTEAFF	TGTGCCAGCAGCCCCCAGGGAATGGCTAGCACTGAAGCTTTCTTT
TRBV27	-	TRBJ2-1	once	CASSFSSYNEQFF	TGTGCCAGCAGTTTTAGCTCCTACAATGAGCAGTTCTTC
TRBV29-1	-	TRBJ1-2	-	CSVADSDYGYTF	TGCAGCGTTGCAGACAGTGACTATGGCTACACCTTC
TRBV4-1	-	TRBJ2-1	-	CASSPGNEQFF	TGCGCCAGCAGCCCCGGGAATGAGCAGTTCTTC
TRBV14	-	TRBJ1-1	-	CASSQDMGGKNTEAFF	TGTGCCAGCAGCCAAGATATGGGCGGTAAAAACACTGAAGCTTTCTTT
TRBV13	-	TRBJ2-7	-	CASSLSTREQYF	TGTGCCAGCAGCTTATCAACGCGGGAGCAGTACTTC
TRBV19	-	TRBJ1-2	-	CASTLGHPGYGYTF	TGTGCCAGTACCCTGGGGCACCCCGGCTATGGCTACACCTTC
TRBV5-6	-	TRBJ2-5	-	CASGTFETQYF	TGTGCCAGCGGGACATTTGAGACCCAGTACTTC
TRBV11-2	TRBD2	TRBJ2-3	-	CASSLDGLAGYLDTQYF	TGTGCCAGCAGCTTAGATGGACTAGCGGGGTATTTAGATACGCAGTATTTT
TRBV19	-	TRBJ1-2	-	CASISLQTSNYGYTF	TGTGCCAGTATAAGTTTACAGACCTCTAACTATGGCTACACCTTC
TRBV7-9	TRBD1	TRBJ2-2	few	CASSPRTGSTYTGELFF	TGTGCCAGCAGCCCCCGGACAGGGAGTACTTACACCGGGGAGCTGTTTTTT
TRBV7-7	-	TRBJ2-1	few	CASSPRDIAYNEQFF	TGTGCTAGCAGCCCACGGGACATTGCCTACAATGAGCAGTTCTTC
TRBV6-6	-	TRBJ2-1	-	CASSSSGHNEQFF	TGTGCCAGCAGTTCCTCAGGCCACAATGAGCAGTTCTTC
TRBV7-6	-	TRBJ2-1	-	CASSLERYEQFF	TGTGCCAGCAGCTTAGAGAGATATGAGCAGTTCTTC
TRBV4-1	TRBD1	TRBJ2-7	-	CASSQDSTGAYEQYF	TGCGCCAGCAGCCAAGATAGCACAGGGGCCTACGAGCAGTACTTC
TRBV5-6	TRBD1	TRBJ1-3	-	CASSLVVAGGSGNTIYF	TGTGCCAGCAGCTTGGTTGTCGCAGGGGGCAGTGGAAACACCATATATTTT
TRBV5-1	TRBD1	TRBJ1-1	-	CASSWDRQLNTEAFF	TGCGCCAGCAGCTGGGACAGGCAATTGAACACTGAAGCTTTCTTT
TRBV7-9	-	TRBJ2-1	-	CASSPQGYYNEQFF	TGTGCCAGCAGCCCACAGGGTTATTACAATGAGCAGTTCTTC
TRBV7-3	-	TRBJ2-2	few	CASSLNYAGAPVTGELFF	TGTGCCAGCAGCTTAAACTATGCGGGGGCGCCGGTCACCGGGGAGCTGTTTTTT
TRBV7-9	-	TRBJ2-2	-	CASSQVGAGTGELFF	TGTGCCAGCAGCCAAGTGGGGGCGGGCACCGGGGAGCTGTTTTTT
TRBV7-9	-	TRBJ1-5	-	CASSFSNQPQHF	TGTGCCAGCAGCTTTAGCAATCAGCCCCAGCATTTT
TRBV6-4	-	TRBJ2-3	-	CASSDSGPDTDTQYF	TGTGCCAGCAGTGACTCTGGGCCCGACACAGATACGCAGTATTTT
TRBV27	-	TRBJ2-7	-	CASSFAPIYEQYF	TGTGCCAGCAGTTTCGCACCAATATACGAGCAGTACTTC
TRBV21-1	-	TRBJ2-7	-	CASNSNSGQGVRVEYF	TGTGCCAGCAACTCGAATTCGGGACAGGGGGTTCGAGTGGAGTACTTC